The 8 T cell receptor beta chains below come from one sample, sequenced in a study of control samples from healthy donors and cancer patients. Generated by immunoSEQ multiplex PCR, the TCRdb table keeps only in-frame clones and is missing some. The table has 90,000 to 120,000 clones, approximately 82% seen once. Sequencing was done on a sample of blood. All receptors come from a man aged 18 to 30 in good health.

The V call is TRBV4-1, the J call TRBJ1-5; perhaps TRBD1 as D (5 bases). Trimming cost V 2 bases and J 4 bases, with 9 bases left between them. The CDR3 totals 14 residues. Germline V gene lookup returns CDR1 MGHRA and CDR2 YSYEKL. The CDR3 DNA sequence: TGCGCCAGCAGCCAAATGACAGTAAATCAGCCCCAGCATTTT. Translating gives CASSQMTVNQPQHF.

CDR3 sequence: CASSPYTGGPTYEQYF. Here the CDR3 DNA reads TGTGCCAGCAGCCCCTATACAGGGGGGCCAACCTACGAGCAGTACTTC. The V and J genes are TRBV7-3 and TRBJ2-7; 8 positions agree with TRBD1. Germline lookup yields CDR1 SGHTA and CDR2 FQGTGA. The junction had 11 bases not matched to a gene; V was cut back by 5 bases and J by 2 bases. The CDR3 contains 16 residues. Based on the CDR3 plus reference TRBV7-3 and TRBJ2-7, the full variable domain is GAGVSQTPSNKVTEKGKYVELRCDPISGHTALYWYRQSLGQGPEFLIYFQGTGAADDSGLPNDRFFAVRPEGSVSTLKIQRTERGDSAVYLCASSPYTGGPTYEQYFGPGTRLTVT.

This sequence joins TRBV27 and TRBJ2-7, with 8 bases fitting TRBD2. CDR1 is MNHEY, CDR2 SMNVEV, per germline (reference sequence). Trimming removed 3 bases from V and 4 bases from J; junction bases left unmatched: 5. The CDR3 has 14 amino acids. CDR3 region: CASSLERGWYEQYF. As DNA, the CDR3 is TGTGCCAGCAGTTTGGAGCGGGGGTGGTACGAGCAGTACTTC.

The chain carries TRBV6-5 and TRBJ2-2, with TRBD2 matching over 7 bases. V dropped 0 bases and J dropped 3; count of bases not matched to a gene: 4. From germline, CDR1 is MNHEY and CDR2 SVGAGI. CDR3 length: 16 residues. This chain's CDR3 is CASSYSIGGDTGELFF. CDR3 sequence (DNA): TGTGCCAGCAGTTACTCGATTGGGGGGGACACCGGGGAGCTGTTTTTT.

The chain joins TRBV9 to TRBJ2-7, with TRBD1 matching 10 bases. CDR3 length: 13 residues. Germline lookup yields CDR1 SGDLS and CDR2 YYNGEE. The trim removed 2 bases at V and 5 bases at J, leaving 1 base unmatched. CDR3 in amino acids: CASSVTGGDEQYF. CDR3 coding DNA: TGTGCCAGCAGCGTGACAGGGGGCGACGAGCAGTACTTC.

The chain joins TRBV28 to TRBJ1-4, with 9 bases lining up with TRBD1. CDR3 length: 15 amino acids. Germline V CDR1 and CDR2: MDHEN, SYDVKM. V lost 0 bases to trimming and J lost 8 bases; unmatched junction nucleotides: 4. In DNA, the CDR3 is TGTGCCAGCAGTTTATGGGGGACAGGGAACGAAAAACTGTTTTTT. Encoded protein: CASSLWGTGNEKLFF.

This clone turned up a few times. The chain's CDR3 is CASRRKGGYGYTF. The DNA for the CDR3 is TGTGCCAGCAGACGAAAGGGAGGCTATGGCTACACCTTC. The chain carries TRBV5-6 and TRBJ1-2; unclear D gene. This CDR3 spans 13 amino acids. The germline V gene encodes CDR1 SGHDT and CDR2 YYEEEE. V was trimmed by 5 bases and J by 4 bases, leaving 12 bases between them.

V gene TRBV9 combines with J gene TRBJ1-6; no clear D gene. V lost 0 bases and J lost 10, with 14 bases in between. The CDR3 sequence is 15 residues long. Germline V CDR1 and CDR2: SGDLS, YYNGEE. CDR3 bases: TGTGCCAGCAGCGTAGAGGAAGGGCTGGGGTCACCCCTCCACTTT. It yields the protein CASSVEEGLGSPLHF.